The clone carrying this T cell receptor beta chain was seen many times. The CDR3 sequence is 12 residues long. Looked up from germline, CDR1 is KGHDR and CDR2 is SFDVKD. V was trimmed by 5 bases and J by 1 base, leaving 4 bases between them. The data are from a study of CDR3 diversity in severe acne. TCRdb re-analysed the PCR reads in MiXCR, keeping a single row per CDR3 protein. The table has over 70,000 distinct CDR3 sequences, 50% to 65% seen once. Sequenced sample: blood. The genes are TRBV24-1 and TRBJ1-1, with D uncertain. The clonotype originates from a male donor in good health, without acne. The CDR3 nucleotides read TGTGCCACCAGTGCCCAGAACACTGAAGCTTTCTTT. Protein product: CATSAQNTEAFF.